This T cell receptor (beta chain) emerged from a study of blood T cell repertoires in COVID-19. Turning to the study itself: COVID-19 samples from acute and convalescent phases originated in the United States, Italy and Spain. The analysed material was cDNA or gDNA that came from T cells, B-cell-depleted T cells, or PBMCs.

Profiling relied on immunoSEQ multiplex PCR, and the TCRdb table lists in-frame clones only, not all of them. The table lists 12,000 to 15,000 clones, about 86% of them singletons. Germline assignment: CDR1 SGHTA and CDR2 FQGNSA. After removal of 4 bases from V and 4 bases from J, the junction contained 2 bases not matched to a gene. The length of the CDR3 is 14 residues. The source of this sequence is a human donor in a cohort sampled during active COVID-19. This sequence joins TRBV7-2 and TRBJ2-1, with 9 bases identical to TRBD2. Sequences were obtained from peripheral blood. CDR3 sequence: CASSSTSGYNEQFF. The DNA of the CDR3 is TGTGCCAGCAGCTCGACTAGCGGATACAATGAGCAGTTCTTC.